This T cell receptor (beta chain) is from a study of blood T cells in healthy people across ages. Primed by a sample-barcoded 5' primer and a J-beta primer mix, a second PCR proceeded for about 6 to 11 cycles. A 12-random-nucleotide template-switch adaptor tagged each cDNA molecule. TCRdb processed the 5' RACE reads anew with MiXCR; each CDR3 protein has one entry. The sample contains roughly 1.4 million distinct CDR3 sequences, around 59% of which appear only once. Drawing of peripheral blood yielded ten milliliters from each donor. A minimum of 5 micrograms of total RNA was extracted per sample. The CDR3 runs to 13 residues. V was pared by 8 bases and J by 2 bases, with 11 bases between. Per the germline V gene, CDR1 is SEHNR and CDR2 is FQNEAQ (reference sequence).

Specimen: blood. The genes are TRBV7-9 and TRBJ2-3; D remains ambiguous. This TCR was recovered from a young man in good health. The DNA of the CDR3 is TGTGCCAGCCGCCTTGAGCCCACAGATACGCAGTATTTT. Translating it yields CASRLEPTDTQYF.